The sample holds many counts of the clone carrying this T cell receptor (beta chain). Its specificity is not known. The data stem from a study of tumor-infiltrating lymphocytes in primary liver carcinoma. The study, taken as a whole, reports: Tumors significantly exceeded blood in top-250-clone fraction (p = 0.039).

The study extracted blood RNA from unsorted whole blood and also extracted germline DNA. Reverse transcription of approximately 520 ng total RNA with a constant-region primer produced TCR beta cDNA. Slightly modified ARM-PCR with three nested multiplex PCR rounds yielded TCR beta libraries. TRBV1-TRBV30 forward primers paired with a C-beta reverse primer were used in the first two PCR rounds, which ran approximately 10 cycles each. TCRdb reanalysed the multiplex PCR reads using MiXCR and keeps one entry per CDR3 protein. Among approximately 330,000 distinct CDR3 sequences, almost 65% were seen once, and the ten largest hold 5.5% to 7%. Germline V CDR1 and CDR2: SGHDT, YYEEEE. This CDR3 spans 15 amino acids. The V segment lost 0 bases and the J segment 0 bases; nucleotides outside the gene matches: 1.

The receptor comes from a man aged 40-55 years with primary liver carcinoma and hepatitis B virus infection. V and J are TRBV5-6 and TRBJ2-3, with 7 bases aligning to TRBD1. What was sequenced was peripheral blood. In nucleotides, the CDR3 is TGTGCCAGCAGCTTGGTACAGGGGAGCACAGATACGCAGTATTTT. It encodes CASSLVQGSTDTQYF.